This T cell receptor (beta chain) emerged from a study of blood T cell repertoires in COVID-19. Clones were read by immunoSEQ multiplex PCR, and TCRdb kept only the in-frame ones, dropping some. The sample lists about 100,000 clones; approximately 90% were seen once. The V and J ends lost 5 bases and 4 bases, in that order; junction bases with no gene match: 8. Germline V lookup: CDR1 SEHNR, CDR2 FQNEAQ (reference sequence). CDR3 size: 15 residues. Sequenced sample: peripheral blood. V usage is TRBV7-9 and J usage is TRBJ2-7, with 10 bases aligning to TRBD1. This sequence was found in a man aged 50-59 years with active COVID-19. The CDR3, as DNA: TGTGCCAGCAGCCTGGGACAGGGGAGTGTTTACGAGCAGTACTTC. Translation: CASSLGQGSVYEQYF.